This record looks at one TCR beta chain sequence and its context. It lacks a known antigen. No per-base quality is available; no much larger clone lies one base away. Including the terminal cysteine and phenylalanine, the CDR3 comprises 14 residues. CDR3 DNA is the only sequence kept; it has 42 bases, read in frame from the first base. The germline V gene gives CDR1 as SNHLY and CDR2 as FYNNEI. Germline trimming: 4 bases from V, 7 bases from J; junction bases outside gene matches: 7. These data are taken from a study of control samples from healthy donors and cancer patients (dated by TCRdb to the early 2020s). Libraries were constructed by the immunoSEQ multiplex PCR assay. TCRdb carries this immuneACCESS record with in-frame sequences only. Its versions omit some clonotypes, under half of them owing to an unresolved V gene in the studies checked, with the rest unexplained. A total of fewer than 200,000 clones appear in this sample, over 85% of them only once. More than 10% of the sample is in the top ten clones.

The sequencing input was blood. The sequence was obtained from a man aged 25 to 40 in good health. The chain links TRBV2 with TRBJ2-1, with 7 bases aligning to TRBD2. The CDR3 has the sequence CASSGGLGGNEQFF. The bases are TGTGCCAGCAGTGGAGGACTAGGAGGTAATGAGCAGTTCTTC. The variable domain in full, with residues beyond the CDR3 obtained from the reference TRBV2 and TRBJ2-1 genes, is EPEVTQTPSHQVTQMGQEVILRCVPISNHLYFYWYRQILGQKVEFLVSFYNNEISEKSEIFDDQFSVERPDGSNFTLKIRSTKLEDSAMYFCASSGGLGGNEQFFGPGTRLTVL.